This TCR beta chain was captured in a study of CD8 T cells in Susac syndrome. RNA, at roughly 0.45 to 1 ug, was reverse transcribed with random hexamers. The TCR beta CDR3 was amplified by immunoSEQ multiplex PCR across 54 Vbeta, 13 Jbeta. TCRdb re-called the immunoSEQ multiplex PCR reads through MiXCR, storing one row per CDR3 protein. This sample has about 140,000 distinct CDR3 sequences, with approximately 95% found just once. The germline CDR1 and CDR2 sequences are SNHLY and FYNNEI. This CDR3 region has 14 residues. V shed 6 bases and J shed 6 bases, with 17 bases lying between them. The patients with Susac syndrome were individuals who fulfilled the recently defined diagnostic criteria for disease that was either definite or probable.

The receptor comes from a human donor with Susac syndrome. This chain connects TRBV2 to TRBJ1-2; D not certain. Material: CD4+ T cells from PBMCs. CDR3 sequence reads: CASSPLMIRNGYTF. CDR3 coding DNA: TGTGCCAGCAGCCCCCTCATGATACGGAATGGCTACACCTTC.